The following is a T cell receptor beta chain sequence with its context. The specificity of this receptor is unknown. There are no base qualities to consult, and no much larger clone falls within one base. CDR3 length: 9 amino acids, cysteine to phenylalanine. Kept here is only the CDR3 DNA, which spans 27 bases and is read in frame from base 1. V sheds 4 bases and J sheds 9 bases, leaving 4 bases between their ends. CDR1 and CDR2 are read off the germline V gene (reference sequence) as DFQATT and SNEGSKA. This specimen's treatment or condition label, per the study, means: live attenuated yellow fever vaccine strain. PBMCs were isolated from peripheral blood using a standard Ficoll-Paque protocol. Dynabeads CD4 and CD8 positive selection kits were used to isolate the CD4 and CD8 T-cell fractions. TriZol was used to extract RNA from bulk PBMCs, CD4 and CD8 fractions, and dextramer-positive and dextramer-negative fractions.

The sequencing machine was an Illumina NovaSeq 6000. TCR cDNA was synthesized by 5'RACE template switching, through which a universal primer site and unique molecular identifiers were introduced. cDNA synthesis was primed from both the TCR alpha and TCR beta constant segments. Library amplification involved two PCR steps, and the second step added sample barcodes and sequencing adapters. Sequencing of the libraries was done on either Illumina HiSeq 2500 (2x100 bp) or NovaSeq (2x150 bp). The source study handled its data this way. Reads were demultiplexed and collapsed into UMI consensus sequences with MIGEC, and V(D)J alignment was performed with MiXCR. Vaccine-responding clonotypes were defined with edgeR using replicate PBMC samples, requiring FDR below 0.01 and a log2 fold change above 5 up to day 15. Bulk clonotypes were assigned CD4 or CD8 identity according to which sequenced CD4 or CD8 repertoire held them at higher abundance. TCRdb cleaned the public reads at Q25 with fastp, built clones with MiXCR and kept in-frame beta chains. Duplicate CDR3 protein sequences are folded into a single record with the most common DNA and genes. These V and J calls originate from TCRdb's pipeline instead of the authors' own analysis. The sample contains some 300,000 distinct CDR3 sequences, around 10% of them found a single time. The ten largest account for around 3.4% of the sample.

This sample is part of a study of T cells after yellow fever vaccination (dated by TCRdb to the late 2010s). With regard to the full study: The SMART-Seq v4 Ultra Low Input RNA kit was used to prepare libraries from fractions with low cell numbers. Two healthy male donors, one aged 18 to 30 and one aged 30 to 39 years, made up the cohort. Blood was drawn at multiple timepoints before and after primary and secondary immunization, with bulk PBMC replicates and cell subsets isolated. Bulk TCR alpha and beta repertoires were sequenced longitudinally to track T-cell clones before and after primary and booster YFV17D yellow fever vaccination. General conclusions and limits of the study: Compared with the primary T-cell response, the secondary T-cell response was faster but weaker, reaching its peak on day 5 rather than on day 15. Computational filtering was needed because FACS-sorted repertoires could contain abundant contaminating clonotypes from the bulk population. Because the study included only a couple of donors, the extent to which the findings can be generalized is limited. A small fraction of clonotypes showed up in both the CD4 and CD8 compartments, probably as a result of convergent recombination. Most clones expanded after primary vaccination (about 96% of CD4 and about 85% of CD8) were re-detected after the booster, suggesting that broad memory maintenance occurred.

The chain is assembled from TRBV20-1 and TRBJ2-1, with an unclear D gene assignment. This receptor was taken from a man between 18 and 29 years old who received the YFV17D yellow fever vaccine. Sequencing was performed on CD4+ T cells sorted from PBMCs, taken 5 days after the yellow fever booster vaccination. CDR3 protein: CSANAEQFF. The DNA sequence is as follows: TGCAGTGCTAATGCTGAGCAGTTCTTC.